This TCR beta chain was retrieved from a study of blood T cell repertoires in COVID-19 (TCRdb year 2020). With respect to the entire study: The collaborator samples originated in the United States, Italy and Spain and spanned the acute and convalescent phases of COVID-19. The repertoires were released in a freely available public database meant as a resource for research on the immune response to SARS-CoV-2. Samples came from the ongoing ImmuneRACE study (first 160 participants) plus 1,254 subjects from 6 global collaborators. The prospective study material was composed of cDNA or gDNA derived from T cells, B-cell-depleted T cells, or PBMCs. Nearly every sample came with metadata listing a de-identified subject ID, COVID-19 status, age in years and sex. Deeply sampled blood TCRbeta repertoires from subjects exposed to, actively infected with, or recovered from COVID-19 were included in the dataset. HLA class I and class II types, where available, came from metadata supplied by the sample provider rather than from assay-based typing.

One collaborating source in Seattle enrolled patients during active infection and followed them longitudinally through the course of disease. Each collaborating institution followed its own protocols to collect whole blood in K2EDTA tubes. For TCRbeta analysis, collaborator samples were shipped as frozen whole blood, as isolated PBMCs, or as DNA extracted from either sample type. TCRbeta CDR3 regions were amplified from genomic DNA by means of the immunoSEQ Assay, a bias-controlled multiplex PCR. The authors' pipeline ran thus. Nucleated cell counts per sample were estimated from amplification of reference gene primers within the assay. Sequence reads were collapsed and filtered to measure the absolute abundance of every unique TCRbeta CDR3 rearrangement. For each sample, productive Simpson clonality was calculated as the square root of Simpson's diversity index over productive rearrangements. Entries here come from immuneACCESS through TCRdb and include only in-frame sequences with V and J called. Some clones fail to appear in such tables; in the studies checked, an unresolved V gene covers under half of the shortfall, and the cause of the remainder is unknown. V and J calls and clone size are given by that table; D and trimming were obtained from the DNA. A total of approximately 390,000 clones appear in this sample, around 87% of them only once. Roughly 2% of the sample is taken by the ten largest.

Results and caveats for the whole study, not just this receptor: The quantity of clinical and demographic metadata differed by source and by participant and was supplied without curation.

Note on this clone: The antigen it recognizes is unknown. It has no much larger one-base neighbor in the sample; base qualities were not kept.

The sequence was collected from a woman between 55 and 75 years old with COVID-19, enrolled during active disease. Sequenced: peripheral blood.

The encoded CDR3 is CASSQPIGDTGELFF. The DNA sequence follows: TGTGCCAGCAGCCAACCGATCGGGGACACCGGGGAGCTGTTTTTT. The sequence is built from TRBV3-1 (or the pseudogene TRBV3-2) and TRBJ2-2, and perhaps TRBD2 as D gene, on 5 matching bases. The junction shows trimming of 2 bases on V and 3 bases on J, plus 10 bases between the germline ends. The germline V gene encodes CDR1 LGHDT and CDR2 YNNKEL (reference sequence). The cysteine opens and the phenylalanine closes a CDR3 of 15 amino acids. The sequence is cut down to CDR3 DNA, 45 bases in frame from base 1.